The next 28 T cell receptor beta chains were all read from a single sample in a study of cytomegalovirus exposure and HLA in healthy donors. PCR employed 60 Vbeta and 13 Jbeta primers. Repertoires were generated with immunoSEQ multiplex PCR, while TCRdb's copy carries only in-frame clones and drops some. The sample holds roughly 180,000 clones; 84% are singletons and the top ten take more than 4%. The sample was PBMCs. These receptors all come from a girl aged 10 to 17 in good health and CMV-seropositive.

About this clone itself: The same CDR3 arises from other DNA sequences in this sample as well. The chain has TRBV19 and TRBJ2-5, with TRBD1 identical over 10 bases. Judging by the DNA end, TRBJ2-7 fits better; the J call may be wrong. This CDR3 has 15 residues. CDR1 and CDR2 from the germline V gene are LNHDA and SQIVND (reference sequence). CDR3 bases: TGTGCCAGTAGTATAGACCTGGGACAGGGGTACGAGCAGTACTTC. It codes for CASSIDLGQGYEQYF.

This chain links TRBV28 with TRBJ2-3; D may be TRBD1 (6 bases). There are 12 residues in the CDR3. Per the germline V gene, CDR1 is MDHEN and CDR2 is SYDVKM. The CDR3: CGSQGRPDTQYF. The DNA for the CDR3 is TGTGGATCCCAGGGGCGTCCCGATACGCAGTATTTT.

The gene calls are TRBV5-1 and TRBJ1-4, with a tentative D call TRBD1 (6 bases). Germline V lookup: CDR1 SGHRS, CDR2 YFSETQ. The V and J ends lost 0 bases and 3 bases respectively, with 15 bases between them. This CDR3 has 17 amino acids. This CDR3 reads CASSLARGAIANEKLFF. CDR3 coding DNA: TGCGCCAGCAGCTTGGCCCGGGGGGCCATCGCTAATGAAAAACTGTTTTTT. Full variable domain (outside the CDR3, taken from reference TRBV5-1 and TRBJ1-4): KAGVTQTPRYLIKTRGQQVTLSCSPISGHRSVSWYQQTPGQGLQFLFEYFSETQRNKGNFPGRFSGRQFSNSRSEMNVSTLELGDSALYLCASSLARGAIANEKLFFGSGTQLSVL.

The chain uses TRBV27 and TRBJ2-5, with TRBD2 as a possible D gene (6 bases). The J call may be faulty, since TRBJ2-7 better matches the DNA end. The CDR3 is 12 amino acids. Germline lookup yields CDR1 MNHEY and CDR2 SMNVEV (reference sequence). The CDR3: CASTSGAYEQYF. CDR3 DNA: TGTGCCAGCACATCGGGAGCCTACGAGCAGTACTTC.

This clone was seen only once. The V call is TRBV7-9, the J call TRBJ2-1; 13 nucleotides agree with TRBD2. The CDR3 contains 16 residues. The germline CDR1 and CDR2 sequences are SEHNR and FQNEAQ (reference sequence). V shed 5 bases and J 5 bases; nucleotides not matched to a gene: 6. CDR3 in amino acids: CASSPPGLAGDNEQFF. Here the CDR3 DNA reads TGTGCCAGCAGCCCACCCGGACTAGCGGGGGACAATGAGCAGTTCTTC.

The chain uses TRBV7-2 and TRBJ2-5; D possibly corresponds to TRBD2 (5 bases). Germline values: CDR1 SGHTA, CDR2 FQGNSA. There are 16 residues in the CDR3. With 3 bases removed from V and 5 bases from J, the gap between germline ends came to 19 bases. The CDR3 bases are TGTGCCAGCAGCTTTGTCTTAGGCGGGCCGGGGGAGACCCAGTACTTC. Translation: CASSFVLGGPGETQYF.

The chain carries TRBV30 and TRBJ1-6, with unresolved D. The CDR3 has 15 amino acids. V lost 2 bases to trimming and J lost 2 bases, with 10 bases between them. Germline V CDR1 and CDR2: GTSNPN, SVGIG (reference sequence). The CDR3 sequence: CAWSPGGTYNSPLHF. Here the CDR3 DNA reads TGTGCCTGGAGTCCAGGAGGGACCTATAATTCACCCCTCCACTTT.

The V and J genes are TRBV5-6 and TRBJ2-7, with 8 bases aligning to TRBD1. Germline V gives CDR1 SGHDT, CDR2 YYEEEE. With V trimmed by 4 bases and J by 2 bases, 8 bases remained unmatched. The CDR3 consists of 15 residues. CDR3 DNA: TGTGCCAGCAGCCATGGGGACAGGCCACCCTACGAGCAGTACTTC. It encodes CASSHGDRPPYEQYF.

V gene TRBV9 combines with J gene TRBJ2-3; 12 bases line up with TRBD2. The V segment lost 0 bases and the J segment 3 bases; nucleotides outside the gene matches: 8. Looked up from germline, CDR1 is SGDLS and CDR2 is YYNGEE. CDR3 length: 18 amino acids. The CDR3 region is CASSVVPLAGGPTDTQYF. For the CDR3, the DNA is TGTGCCAGCAGCGTAGTCCCACTAGCGGGGGGACCTACAGATACGCAGTATTTT.

This chain uses TRBV9 with TRBJ1-3; no reliable D call. Per germline, CDR1 SGDLS and CDR2 YYNGEE. Trimming pared 2 bases from V and 1 base from J, leaving 19 bases between. The CDR3 contains 18 residues. CDR3 region: CASSVRSVGVLSGNTIYF. CDR3 coding DNA: TGTGCCAGCAGCGTTCGGAGCGTCGGAGTATTATCTGGAAACACCATATATTTT.

The chain recombines TRBV29-1 with TRBJ1-2; no definite D call. Between the trimmed V and J ends, which lost 8 bases and 5 bases, there was a span of 3 bases. Germline V gene sequence: CDR1 SQVTM, CDR2 ANQGSEA. This CDR3 spans 8 amino acids. The CDR3 DNA follows: TGCAGCACTTATGGCTACACCTTC. Its translation: CSTYGYTF.

CDR3 region: CASSTGTGGSNQPQHF. The CDR3 DNA reads as TGTGCCAGCAGCACGGGGACAGGGGGTAGCAATCAGCCCCAGCATTTT. This chain joins TRBV7-8 and TRBJ1-5; 11 bases are a match to TRBD1. CDR3 size: 16 residues. The germline gives CDR1 SGHVS, CDR2 FQNEAQ. Trimming at V came to 5 bases and at J to 0 bases, leaving 3 bases not matched to a gene.

In regard to this clone: At the DNA level, this CDR3 is encoded by other sequences in the same sample as well. The rearrangement joins TRBV5-1 to TRBJ2-5; a possible D gene is TRBD1 (5 bases). The CDR3 runs 13 residues. V gave up 1 base and J gave up 5 bases, with 9 bases separating them. Germline-derived CDR1 and CDR2 are SGHRS and YFSETQ. As DNA, the CDR3 is TGCGCCAGCAGCTTGCAGGGTGAGGAGACCCAGTACTTC. It translates to CASSLQGEETQYF.

The V gene is TRBV6-6, the J gene TRBJ1-5; TRBD1 aligns across 7 bases. With 5 bases clipped from V and 5 bases from J, the junction kept 6 bases outside the gene matches. CDR3 length: 14 residues. The germline CDR1 and CDR2 sequences are MNHNY and SVGAGI (reference sequence). CDR3 loop: CASSPRQGYQPQHF. The CDR3 bases are TGTGCCAGCAGTCCACGACAGGGCTATCAGCCCCAGCATTTT.

This chain's CDR3 is CASSFTTGTGGNEQFF. The CDR3 bases are TGTGCCAGTAGCTTCACAACCGGGACAGGGGGAAATGAGCAGTTCTTC. The chain recombines TRBV19 with TRBJ2-1; 11 positions match TRBD1. The CDR3 runs 16 residues. With 6 bases clipped from V and 7 bases from J, the junction kept 11 bases outside the gene matches. CDR1 and CDR2 from the germline V gene are LNHDA and SQIVND (reference sequence).

This clone turned up a few times. The chain combines TRBV5-1 with TRBJ1-1; unclear D gene. The CDR3 spans 13 residues. CDR1 is SGHRS, CDR2 YFSETQ, per germline. V was cut by 0 bases and J by 8 bases, with 11 bases left in between. CDR3 nucleotides: TGCGCCAGCAGCTTGGTTCTCGGGGAAGAAGCTTTCTTT. Its protein is CASSLVLGEEAFF.

The chain couples TRBV5-5 to TRBJ1-3; maybe TRBD1 (6 bases). The germline V gene has CDR1 SGHKS and CDR2 YYEKEE (reference sequence). Trimming stripped 2 bases from V and 6 bases from J, with 12 bases between. The CDR3 has 14 amino acids. CDR3 sequence reads: CASSLSQGANTIYF. The CDR3 DNA is TGTGCCAGCAGCTTATCACAGGGAGCAAACACCATATATTTT.

The chain combines TRBV5-5 with TRBJ2-5; 9 positions agree with TRBD1. Germline V gene lookup returns CDR1 SGHKS and CDR2 YYEKEE (reference sequence). The CDR3 sequence is 15 residues long. V shed 4 bases and J 2 bases; nucleotides not matched to a gene: 6. As DNA, the CDR3 is TGTGCCAGCAGCGCGGGGACAGGGCCTCAAGAGACCCAGTACTTC. This encodes CASSAGTGPQETQYF.

The CDR3 spells CASSLQDPPGYEQYF. In DNA form, the CDR3 reads TGTGCCAGCAGCCTGCAAGATCCCCCGGGCTACGAGCAGTACTTC. This chain connects TRBV6-5 to TRBJ2-7; no firm D call. The CDR3 runs 15 residues. The germline V and J ends were trimmed by 6 bases and 3 bases, with 18 bases remaining between them. CDR1 and CDR2 (germline): MNHEY, SVGAGI.

The gene calls are TRBV5-5 and TRBJ1-4; TRBD1 agrees at 9 bases. The CDR3 has 14 residues. After removal of 5 bases from V and 7 bases from J, the junction contained 6 bases not matched to a gene. Germline V lookup: CDR1 SGHKS, CDR2 YYEKEE (reference sequence). The CDR3 DNA reads as TGTGCCAGCAGGCCGGGACAGGGAGGTGAAAAACTGTTTTTT. This sequence encodes CASRPGQGGEKLFF.

This clone was seen a single time. CDR3 protein: CASSDRQANTEAFF. In DNA, the CDR3 is TGTGCCAGCAGTGATAGGCAGGCGAACACTGAAGCTTTCTTT. This rearrangement joins TRBV2 to TRBJ1-1; D ambiguous. The V and J ends lost 3 bases and 1 base respectively, with 9 bases between them. CDR3 size: 14 residues. Germline CDR1 and CDR2: SNHLY and FYNNEI.

V and J are TRBV15 and TRBJ2-5; possibly TRBD1 for D (6 bases). V lost 1 base to trimming and J lost 2 bases, with 8 bases between them. Germline assignment: CDR1 LNHNV and CDR2 YYDKDF (reference sequence). The CDR3 consists of 14 residues. CDR3 amino acids: CATSRGGQQETQYF. The CDR3 region has the DNA TGTGCCACCAGCAGAGGGGGACAACAAGAGACCCAGTACTTC.

A few counts support this clone. The chain has TRBV5-4 and TRBJ1-1, with 10 bases identical to TRBD1. V was pared by 0 bases and J by 3 bases, with 2 bases of the junction left unmatched. The CDR3 consists of 15 residues. Germline V gene lookup returns CDR1 SGHNT and CDR2 YYREEE (reference sequence). The CDR3 region is CASSLEDRGDTEAFF. The CDR3 coding sequence is TGTGCCAGCAGCTTGGAGGACAGGGGGGACACTGAAGCTTTCTTT.

This chain uses TRBV7-2 with TRBJ2-3; 8 bases match TRBD2. Germline values: CDR1 SGHTA, CDR2 FQGNSA. After removal of 1 base from V and 5 bases from J, the junction contained 5 bases not matched to a gene. The CDR3 totals 15 residues. The CDR3 reads CASSLVSGGLDTQYF. The CDR3 DNA reads TGTGCCAGCAGCTTAGTGAGCGGGGGACTAGATACGCAGTATTTT.

The J gene is TRBJ1-1, the V gene TRBV5-5; D is unresolved. The CDR3 loop spans 13 amino acids. The V end was cut by 4 bases, the J end by 3 bases, with 10 bases between. From germline, CDR1 is SGHKS and CDR2 YYEKEE (reference sequence). The CDR3 DNA sequence: TGTGCCAGCAGCGCGACATCCTACACTGAAGCTTTCTTT. This sequence encodes CASSATSYTEAFF. Full variable domain (remainder filled in from reference TRBV5-5 and TRBJ1-1): DAGVTQSPTHLIKTRGQQVTLRCSPISGHKSVSWYQQVLGQGPQFIFQYYEKEERGRGNFPDRFSARQFPNYSSELNVNALLLGDSALYLCASSATSYTEAFFGQGTRLTVV.

The chain employs TRBV5-8 and TRBJ1-4; TRBD1 aligns across 9 bases. With 0 bases clipped from V and 1 base from J, the junction kept 4 bases outside the gene matches. The germline CDR1 and CDR2 sequences are SGHTS and YDEGEE. The CDR3 extends over 17 amino acids. CDR3 DNA: TGTGCCAGCAGCTTGGCAACAGGGGGCTTAACTAATGAAAAACTGTTTTTT. As protein: CASSLATGGLTNEKLFF.

This clone came up a few times. This chain connects TRBV19 to TRBJ2-7; TRBD2 matches 8 bases. The CDR3 has 16 residues. Germline values: CDR1 LNHDA, CDR2 SQIVND (reference sequence). Trimming at V came to 3 bases and at J to 5 bases, leaving 12 bases not matched to a gene. The CDR3 sequence is CASSISSRGGGDEQYF. DNA of the CDR3: TGTGCCAGTAGTATTTCCAGTCGGGGGGGCGGAGACGAGCAGTACTTC.

This clone was recorded once. The chain has TRBV27 and TRBJ1-1; no reliable D call. V was cut by 4 bases and J by 4 bases, with 10 bases left in between. Per germline, CDR1 MNHEY and CDR2 SMNVEV (reference sequence). The CDR3 is 13 amino acids. The chain's CDR3 is CASSSRRTTEAFF. Written as DNA, the CDR3 is TGTGCCAGCAGTTCTAGGAGGACCACTGAAGCTTTCTTT.